Below are 21 T cell receptor beta chains sequenced from a single sample in a study of resident and recirculating memory T cells in vitiligo. Data came from immunoSEQ multiplex PCR; TCRdb stores just in-frame clones and leaves some out. The sample comprises 40,000 to 50,000 clones, around 90% of which are singletons, and over 3.5% rests with the top ten. Sequenced material: blood. The receptors derive from a male donor with vitiligo.

A single count supports this clone. The chain joins TRBV12-5 to TRBJ2-7; 8 nucleotides align to TRBD2. Germline CDR1 and CDR2: LGHNT and FRNRAP. The CDR3 spans 14 residues. V dropped 3 bases and J dropped 4; count of bases not matched to a gene: 5. Here the CDR3 DNA reads TGTGCTAGTGGTTTTAGCAGCGGGGGTTACGAGCAGTACTTC. It specifies CASGFSSGGYEQYF.

The genes are TRBV9 and TRBJ2-3; D gene uncertain. From germline, CDR1 is SGDLS and CDR2 YYNGEE. The CDR3 loop spans 14 amino acids. The V and J ends lost 4 bases and 0 bases respectively, with 9 bases between them. The CDR3 bases are TGTGCCAGCAGCCCCCCTATTAGCACAGATACGCAGTATTTT. It codes for CASSPPISTDTQYF. Supplemented by reference TRBV9 and TRBJ2-3, the full variable domain reads DSGVTQTPKHLITATGQRVTLRCSPRSGDLSVYWYQQSLDQGLQFLIQYYNGEERAKGNILERFSAQQFPDLHSELNLSSLELGDSALYFCASSPPISTDTQYFGPGTRLTVL.

The chain uses TRBV7-2 and TRBJ1-1, with a possible D match to TRBD1 (5 bases). The germline gives CDR1 SGHTA, CDR2 FQGNSA. V shed 1 base and J shed 2 bases, with 11 bases lying between them. The CDR3 covers 15 residues. As DNA, the CDR3 is TGTGCCAGCAGCTTAGTTGGTCAGGGAAACACTGAAGCTTTCTTT. It translates to CASSLVGQGNTEAFF. The full variable domain, rest sourced from reference TRBV7-2 and TRBJ1-1, is GAGVSQSPSNKVTEKGKDVELRCDPISGHTALYWYRQSLGQGLEFLIYFQGNSAPDKSGLPSDRFSAERTGGSVSTLTIQRTQQEDSAVYLCASSLVGQGNTEAFFGQGTRLTVV.

This clone was detected once. This rearrangement joins TRBV7-9 to TRBJ1-1; D gene ambiguous. From germline, CDR1 is SEHNR and CDR2 FQNEAQ (reference sequence). This CDR3 contains 13 residues. Trimming took 4 bases from V and 7 from J, leaving 13 bases between them. CDR3 region: CASSSTLGIEAFF. CDR3 bases: TGTGCCAGCAGCTCCACTCTCGGGATTGAAGCTTTCTTT.

The chain couples TRBV7-8 to TRBJ2-5; possibly TRBD1 for D (6 bases). Trimming took 8 bases from V and 4 from J, leaving 11 bases between them. Germline CDR1 SGHVS, CDR2 FQNEAQ. The CDR3 has 12 residues. The CDR3 loop is CASGTGRETQYF. Written as DNA, the CDR3 is TGTGCCAGCGGCACAGGGAGAGAGACCCAGTACTTC.

This sequence joins TRBV30 and TRBJ2-7; 8 positions agree with TRBD1. This CDR3 has 14 amino acids. V lost 4 bases to trimming and J lost 3 bases; unmatched junction nucleotides: 8. Germline values: CDR1 GTSNPN, CDR2 SVGIG (reference sequence). The CDR3: CAWMRGTGGYEQYF. CDR3 DNA sequence: TGTGCCTGGATGAGGGGAACAGGGGGCTACGAGCAGTACTTC.

The rearrangement uses TRBV5-4 and TRBJ1-2; TRBD1 might be the D (6 bases). CDR1 and CDR2 from the germline V gene are SGHNT and YYREEE (reference sequence). V gave up 0 bases and J gave up 6 bases, with 12 bases separating them. The CDR3 consists of 14 residues. The CDR3 DNA is TGTGCCAGCAGCTTGGTGCAGGGGTTCGATGGCTACACCTTC. Its protein product is CASSLVQGFDGYTF.

The J gene is TRBJ2-3, the V gene TRBV4-2, with TRBD2 matching over 9 bases. V lost 5 bases and J lost 1; bases outside the gene matches: 4. The CDR3 runs to 15 residues. CDR1 is LGHNA and CDR2 is YNFKEQ in the germline V gene. The chain's CDR3 is CASSYIAGGTDTQYF. The CDR3 nucleotides are TGTGCCAGCAGCTATATAGCGGGGGGCACAGATACGCAGTATTTT.

The CDR3: CASSLNGLYEQYF. CDR3 in DNA: TGTGCCAGCTCCCTCAACGGTCTTTACGAGCAGTACTTC. This chain joins TRBV18 and TRBJ2-7; D remains ambiguous. This CDR3 region has 13 residues. In germline, CDR1 is KGHSH, CDR2 LQKENI. V was pared by 6 bases and J by 4 bases, with 13 bases between.

The chain employs TRBV2 and TRBJ1-1, with TRBD1 matching over 7 bases. Trimming took 4 bases from V and 10 from J; bases not matched to a gene: 3. The CDR3 is 11 residues long. CDR1 is SNHLY and CDR2 is FYNNEI in the germline V gene. CDR3: CASSAQGRAFF. CDR3 bases: TGTGCCAGCAGTGCACAGGGGCGAGCTTTCTTT.

V and J are TRBV30 and TRBJ1-6; unclear D gene. Germline lookup yields CDR1 GTSNPN and CDR2 SVGIG (reference sequence). This CDR3 has 15 amino acids. Trimming took 3 bases from V and 2 from J, leaving 11 bases between them. In DNA, the CDR3 is TGTGCCTGGAGGGTGAGGTTCCCCTATAATTCACCCCTCCACTTT. It encodes CAWRVRFPYNSPLHF. The full variable domain, with the rest looked up from reference TRBV30 and TRBJ1-6, is SQTIHQWPATLVQPVGSPLSLECTVEGTSNPNLYWYRQAAGRGLQLLFYSVGIGQISSEVPQNLSASRPQDRQFILSSKKLLLSDSGFYLCAWRVRFPYNSPLHFGNGTRLTVT.

V usage is TRBV13 and J usage is TRBJ2-3, with a possible D match to TRBD1 (6 bases). Germline loops: CDR1 PRHDT, CDR2 FYEKMQ (reference sequence). V lost 5 bases to trimming and J lost 5 bases, with 11 bases between them. The CDR3 runs to 13 residues. The CDR3 reads CASSPETGDTQYF. CDR3 DNA sequence: TGTGCCAGCAGCCCCGAGACAGGAGATACGCAGTATTTT.

The rearrangement links TRBV5-6 to TRBJ2-7, with 8 positions matching TRBD1. The V segment lost 4 bases and the J segment 5 bases; nucleotides outside the gene matches: 11. This CDR3 spans 15 amino acids. Germline CDR1 is SGHDT and CDR2 is YYEEEE. CDR3 DNA sequence: TGTGCCAGCAGCCAAGGACAGGGAGAATCCGACGAGCAGTACTTC. This encodes CASSQGQGESDEQYF.

This clone was seen only once. This chain connects TRBV11-2 to TRBJ2-5, with D unresolved. The CDR3 contains 11 residues. The V and J ends lost 5 bases and 4 bases respectively, with 5 bases between them. Germline lookup yields CDR1 SGHAT and CDR2 FQNNGV. The CDR3 DNA reads TGTGCCAGCAGCCCCTCAGAGACCCAGTACTTC. Protein product: CASSPSETQYF.

The CDR3 DNA sequence: TGCGCCAGCAGCCTCGGACAGGGATCTAGGGGGCCCCAAGAGACCCAGTACTTC. This encodes CASSLGQGSRGPQETQYF. This sequence joins TRBV5-1 and TRBJ2-5; 8 nucleotides align to TRBD1. Germline CDR1 SGHRS, CDR2 YFSETQ. The CDR3 is made up of 18 amino acids. V lost 4 bases and J lost 1; bases outside the gene matches: 15.

The J gene is TRBJ1-2, the V gene TRBV6-1; a possible D gene is TRBD1 (5 bases). From germline, CDR1 is MNHNS and CDR2 SASEGT. With 7 bases removed from V and 6 bases from J, the gap between germline ends came to 15 bases. CDR3 size: 13 residues. Written as DNA, the CDR3 is TGTGCCAGCACTAGAAGGGGTCAAAATGGCTACACCTTC. It yields the protein CASTRRGQNGYTF.

CDR3 nucleotides: TGTGCCAGCAGCTTGGGGGGGAACACTGAAGCTTTCTTT. As protein: CASSLGGNTEAFF. The chain uses TRBV11-3 and TRBJ1-1; D perhaps matches TRBD1 (5 bases). CDR1 is SGHNT and CDR2 is YENEEA in the germline V gene. The CDR3 is 13 residues long. Deletions cut 3 bases from V and 1 base from J, with 6 bases between.

The rearrangement joins TRBV19 to TRBJ1-1; D is undetermined. The CDR3 runs 13 residues. Trimming shortened V by 2 bases and J by 1 base, and 5 bases separated the two germline ends. Germline V gene data show CDR1 as LNHDA and CDR2 as SQIVND (reference sequence). CDR3 in amino acids: CASSIKRNTEAFF. In DNA, the CDR3 is TGTGCCAGTAGTATAAAGAGGAACACTGAAGCTTTCTTT.

The CDR3 coding sequence is TGTGCCAGCTCACCACGAATTCCGGGACAGGGGACGGTTAACTATGGCTACACCTTC. As protein: CASSPRIPGQGTVNYGYTF. J is TRBJ1-2 and V is TRBV18, with 10 bases fitting TRBD1. CDR1 is KGHSH and CDR2 is LQKENI in the germline V gene. The CDR3 totals 19 residues. V shed 1 base, J shed 1 base, and the junction held 12 bases outside the gene matches.

The chain recombines TRBV29-1 with TRBJ1-2, with TRBD1 as a possible D gene (5 bases). This CDR3 has 13 amino acids. V was cut by 6 bases and J by 4 bases, with 15 bases left in between. CDR1 is SQVTM, CDR2 ANQGSEA, per germline. The CDR3 nucleotides are TGCAGCGTCCGGGACCCGGAGGGCTATGGCTACACCTTC. It is translated as CSVRDPEGYGYTF.

The sample holds one count of this clone. This chain uses TRBV29-1 with TRBJ1-2, with D possibly being TRBD1 (6 bases). The CDR3 is 14 residues long. The V end was cut by 4 bases, the J end by 8 bases, with 20 bases between. In germline, CDR1 is SQVTM, CDR2 ANQGSEA. CDR3 sequence (DNA): TGCAGCGTTGTGGGTAGGGGGAGCGGTTGGGGCTACACCTTC. Translation: CSVVGRGSGWGYTF.